A selection of T cell receptor beta chains follows, all from one sample in a study of cytomegalovirus exposure and HLA in healthy donors. Only in-frame clones appear in the TCRdb table, and some are missing; sequencing was by immunoSEQ multiplex PCR. This table has some 150,000 clones, 70% to 80% appearing once. The sequenced sample was PBMCs. These TCRs come from a man aged 25-40 years in good health and CMV-seropositive. CDR3s leave out the opening cysteine and the closing phenylalanine or tryptophan.

ASSLGGRGTGELF | TRBJ2-2 | TRBV23-1
ASSLGTSGGAIDTQY | TRBJ2-3 | TRBV7-2
ASSPRTGKNTEAF | TRBJ1-1 | TRBV27
ASRKSGVSYEQY | TRBJ2-7 | TRBV5-1
SVEGQSGGAYNEQF | TRBJ2-1 | TRBV29-1
ASSFRRVDYNEQF | TRBJ2-1 | TRBV6-5
ASKLGTVYGYT | TRBJ1-2 | TRBV5-1
ASRTGSSYEQY | TRBJ2-7 | TRBV6-1
AWKTHPGGNEKLF | TRBJ1-4 | TRBV30
ASSPTPGQGNQPQH | TRBJ1-5 | TRBV7-6
ASSVGEGGDYNEQF | TRBJ2-1 | TRBV9
ASSQNRDRVYEQY | TRBJ2-7 | TRBV4-1
ASSLTGGGETQY | TRBJ2-5 | TRBV5-1
ASKDSMNTEAF | TRBJ1-1 | TRBV28
ASSYSTGGGDEKLF | TRBJ1-4 | TRBV6-5
ASSLEPGNQPQH | TRBJ1-5 | TRBV5-1
ASSSSTGTEAF | TRBJ1-1 | TRBV5-1
ASSARGLGTQY | TRBJ2-5 | TRBV25-1
ASSGSRGPVNTEAF | TRBJ1-1 | TRBV5-1
SVDVRVGTDTQY | TRBJ2-3 | TRBV29-1
ASSLGQGDGYT | TRBJ1-2 | TRBV5-1
ASSEYGGDGYT | TRBJ1-2 | TRBV25-1